The source of this T cell receptor beta chain is a study of long-term antiretroviral therapy in people with HIV. This CDR3 is 16 amino acids long. Germline lookup yields CDR1 SGHVS and CDR2 FQNEAQ. V dropped 5 bases and J dropped 5; count of bases not matched to a gene: 12. The table lists this clone with a few counts. Its antigen is unknown. Every donor contributed at least one pre-ART and at least two post-ART PBMC samples. Everyone in the study who had HIV was treated in the United States. Study-wide points: CDR3 lengths in HIV samples spanned a narrower range than controls.

The immunoSEQ assay was v3.0, run at survey level. Clones were read by immunoSEQ multiplex PCR, and TCRdb kept only the in-frame ones, dropping some. The sample yields tens of thousands of clones, 80% to 85% seen once. The chain employs TRBV7-8 and TRBJ2-3; 8 positions agree with TRBD2. The sequence was obtained from a young man with HIV. The input for sequencing was unsorted PBMCs, taken 0.4 years after starting antiretroviral therapy. The CDR3 sequence: CASSPIISGAGDTQYF. CDR3 sequence (DNA): TGTGCCAGCAGCCCAATAATTAGCGGGGCGGGAGATACGCAGTATTTT. Based on the CDR3 plus reference TRBV7-8 and TRBJ2-3, the full variable domain is GAGVSQSPRYKVAKRGQDVALRCDPISGHVSLFWYQQALGQGPEFLTYFQNEAQLDKSGLPSDRFFAERPEGSVSTLKIQRTQQEDSAVYLCASSPIISGAGDTQYFGPGTRLTVL.